Listed below are T cell receptor beta chains from one sample, sequenced in a study of glioma-infiltrating T cells. TCRdb passed the multiplex PCR reads through MiXCR, listing each CDR3 protein once. This sample has around 130,000 distinct CDR3 sequences, with 24% found just once. Material: glioma tissue, nonneoplastic brain tissue, or PBMCs (not recorded which). These TCRs come from a human donor with low-grade glioma or glioblastoma, undergoing nonglioma brain surgery, or in good health (not recorded which). CDR3s include the opening cysteine and the closing phenylalanine or tryptophan. The D gene is left open where the match is weak. A row's size may be missing; if present it is once, few, many or a size class.

d_gene,j_gene,v_gene,abundance,CDR3nt,CDR3aa
-,TRBJ1-4,TRBV20-1,many,TGCAGTGCTACGGACAGTCGGGATGAAAAACTGTTTTTT,CSATDSRDEKLFF
-,TRBJ2-1,TRBV12-5,-,TGTGCTAGTGGTTGGGGTCATGAGCAGTTCTTC,CASGWGHEQFF
TRBD2,TRBJ2-3,TRBV2,-,TGTGCCAGCAGTCACCGAGCGGGGGGGAGCACAGATACGCAGTATTTT,CASSHRAGGSTDTQYF
-,TRBJ1-2,TRBV28,many,TGTGCCAGCAGTGAGGACGGTTGGGTTGAAGGCTACACCTTC,CASSEDGWVEGYTF
TRBD1,TRBJ1-2,TRBV2,-,TGTGCCAGCAGCCCCGGACAGGGGGCGAATGGCTACACCTTC,CASSPGQGANGYTF
-,TRBJ2-5,TRBV7-2,few,TGTGCCAGCAGCTTAATAGGCAGTAGACAAGAGACCCAGTACTTC,CASSLIGSRQETQYF
-,TRBJ2-1,TRBV19,-,TGTGCCAGTAGCCACCGCAGGAGGGGCGTATATAGTGAGCAGTTCTTC,CASSHRRRGVYSEQFF
TRBD1,TRBJ2-5,TRBV19,-,TGTGCCAGTAGACCGACAGGGGTACGCCAGTACTTC,CASRPTGVRQYF
-,TRBJ1-1,TRBV7-2,many,TGTGCCAGCAGCTATCTGAGCACTGAAGCTTTCTTT,CASSYLSTEAFF
-,TRBJ1-4,TRBV6-1,few,TGTGCCAGCCGAGCTACAGGGACTAATGAAAAACTGTTTTTT,CASRATGTNEKLFF
-,TRBJ1-5,TRBV7-2,few,TGTGCCAGCAGCCCAGGCCCCACTCTTTTAAGCAATCAGCCCCAGCATTTT,CASSPGPTLLSNQPQHF
-,TRBJ1-5,TRBV4-2,-,TGTGCCAGCAGCCAGGGCGGCTATAGCAATCAGCCCCAGCATTTT,CASSQGGYSNQPQHF
TRBD2,TRBJ2-3,TRBV6-1,few,TGTGCCAGCAGTCCTCGGGAGCGGGGGGGCGCCGGTCGCATTGATACGCAGTATTTT,CASSPRERGGAGRIDTQYF
TRBD1,TRBJ2-2,TRBV28,-,TGTGCCAGCAGTCTACAGGGGCTTATCGGGGAGCTGTTTTTT,CASSLQGLIGELFF
-,TRBJ2-1,TRBV19,-,TGTGCCAGTAGTATAGTGGGTAACAATGAGCAGTTCTTC,CASSIVGNNEQFF
-,TRBJ1-2,TRBV6-1,-,TGTGCCAGCACCCCCCGGGGCGGATTTGATGGCTACACCTTC,CASTPRGGFDGYTF
-,TRBJ2-5,TRBV28,few,TGTGCCAGCAGTGCCGCTGGCCTTCCTGGGCTCCAAGAGACCCAGTACTTC,CASSAAGLPGLQETQYF
-,TRBJ1-6,TRBV6-1,many,TGTGCCAGCTGCCCCATCCCCGGGCGTCTAAATTCACCCCTCCACTTT,CASCPIPGRLNSPLHF
-,TRBJ1-1,TRBV30,-,TGTGCCTGGAGTAGGGACTACAACACTGAAGCTTTCTTT,CAWSRDYNTEAFF
-,TRBJ2-1,TRBV27,many,TGTGCCAGCAGTTTATTGGGGGACAATGAGCAGTTCTTC,CASSLLGDNEQFF
-,TRBJ1-1,TRBV7-9,-,TGTGCCAGCAGCCAAGAAACACAGAACACTGAAGCTTTCTTT,CASSQETQNTEAFF
-,TRBJ1-4,TRBV20-1,-,TGCAGTGCCCGACCCGGGCAGCAAAAAAATGGAAAACTGTTTTTT,CSARPGQQKNGKLFF
-,TRBJ1-2,TRBV25-1,many,TGTGCCAGCACGAGGGGGGGCCCCTATGGCTACACCTTC,CASTRGGPYGYTF
TRBD1,TRBJ2-5,TRBV12-3/TRBV12-4,many,TGTGCCAGCAGCAGGGGGATGGTGACCCAGTACTTC,CASSRGMVTQYF
-,TRBJ2-3,TRBV6-2/TRBV6-3,many,TGTGCCACCGCCCTTAGCACAGATACGCAGTATTTT,CATALSTDTQYF
-,TRBJ1-3,TRBV6-6,-,TGTGCCAGCAGTTACCCGGACACCTCTGGAAACACCATATATTTT,CASSYPDTSGNTIYF
-,TRBJ1-4,TRBV15,many,TGTGCCACCAGCAGAGGGACGGTGGGGGGAGGCTACTTTTTT,CATSRGTVGGGYFF
-,TRBJ1-1,TRBV6-6,many,TGTGCCAGCAGTTACTCGAAAATGGGCTTGAGTGAAGCTTTCTTT,CASSYSKMGLSEAFF
TRBD1,TRBJ2-1,TRBV6-1,few,TGTGCCAGCAGTTCGTCCGGGACAGGGGTTTCCAATGAGCAGTTCTTC,CASSSSGTGVSNEQFF